This TCR beta chain was documented in a study of OX40 agonist ivuxolimab in advanced cancers. Study-wide context: Ivuxolimab was delivered to patients intravenously every 2 weeks at doses spanning 0.01 to 10 mg/kg.

Sequenced by immunoSEQ multiplex PCR; TCRdb stores in-frame clones only, minus some. This sample has 50,000 to 60,000 clones, with roughly 90% found just once. The V gene's germline CDR1 is MGHRA and CDR2 YSYEKL. V was clipped by 3 bases and J by 7 bases; unmatched bases: 4. The CDR3 contains 13 residues. The sample in question was CD4+ or CD8+ T cells sorted from blood, obtained in a trial of the OX40 agonist ivuxolimab. V is TRBV4-1 and J is TRBJ1-2; 8 bases line up with TRBD1. This receptor was identified in an adult with an advanced solid tumor such as melanoma, head and neck, liver or kidney cancer. This chain's CDR3 is CASSQDQGAGYTF. The CDR3 DNA follows: TGCGCCAGCAGCCAGGATCAGGGGGCTGGCTACACCTTC.